This TCR beta chain was captured by sequencing in a study of control samples from healthy donors and cancer patients. V lost 5 bases, J lost 6 bases, and 7 bases lay in between. Germline V gives CDR1 MNHEY, CDR2 SVGAGI. The length of the CDR3 is 11 residues. Profiling relied on immunoSEQ multiplex PCR, and the TCRdb table lists in-frame clones only, not all of them. The sample contains 150,000 or so clones, 94% of which appear only once. The clonotype comes from a woman aged 40 to 50 in good health. Sequencing was done on a sample of blood. The genes are TRBV6-5 and TRBJ1-1, with unresolved D. CDR3 loop: CASSRESEAFF. The CDR3, as DNA: TGTGCCAGCAGTCGGGAATCTGAAGCTTTCTTT.